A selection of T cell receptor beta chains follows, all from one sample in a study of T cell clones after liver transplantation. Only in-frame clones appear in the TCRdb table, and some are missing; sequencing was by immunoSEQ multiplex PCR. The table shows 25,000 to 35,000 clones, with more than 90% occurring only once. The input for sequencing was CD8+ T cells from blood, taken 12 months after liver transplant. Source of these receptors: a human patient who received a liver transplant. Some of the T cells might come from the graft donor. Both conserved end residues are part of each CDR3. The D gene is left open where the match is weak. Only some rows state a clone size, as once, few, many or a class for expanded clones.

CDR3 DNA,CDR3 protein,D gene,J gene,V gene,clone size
TGTGCCAGTAGTATAGTGGGGGCGGACGAGCAGTACTTC,CASSIVGADEQYF,.,TRBJ2-7,TRBV19,.
TGCGCCAGCAGGCAACAGATCCAAGAGACCCAGTACTTC,CASRQQIQETQYF,.,TRBJ2-5,TRBV10-1,.
TGTGCCAGCAGTGAGGTACAGGGAACAGATACGCAGTATTTT,CASSEVQGTDTQYF,.,TRBJ2-3,TRBV6-1,.
TGTGCCAGCAGTCCCCTAAAGCGGGAGAACAATGAGCAGTTCTTC,CASSPLKRENNEQFF,TRBD2,TRBJ2-1,TRBV27,.
TGTGCCAGCAGCGGGGACAGGGGTAATGAAAAACTGTTTTTT,CASSGDRGNEKLFF,TRBD1,TRBJ1-4,TRBV5-6,.
TGTGCCAGCAGCCAGGGACAGGGTTGGTACGAGCAGTACTTC,CASSQGQGWYEQYF,TRBD1,TRBJ2-7,TRBV14,.
TGTGCCAGCTCCCCCCCGGGGTATAGAGGCGAGCAGTACTTC,CASSPPGYRGEQYF,.,TRBJ2-7,TRBV5-6,.
TGCGCCAGCAGCCAAGACGCGGCATACAGGAATACTAACTATGGCTACACCTTC,CASSQDAAYRNTNYGYTF,.,TRBJ1-2,TRBV4-3,.
TGTGCCAGCAGTTCGGATGAGGAGACCCAGTACTTC,CASSSDEETQYF,.,TRBJ2-5,TRBV27,.
TGTGCCAGCAGCGGCCGACTAGCGGGAGGCACAGATACGCAGTATTTT,CASSGRLAGGTDTQYF,TRBD2,TRBJ2-3,TRBV9,.
TGTGCCAGCAGCCCGGAGGGACAGTTCTTC,CASSPEGQFF,.,TRBJ2-1,TRBV7-2,.
TGTGCCAGTAGTATGGGGACAGGGAGGTCTGAAGCTTTCTTT,CASSMGTGRSEAFF,TRBD1,TRBJ1-1,TRBV19,.
TGTGCCAGCAGCCCGGGACTAGCGTCCGTCGCCAAAAACATTCAGTACTTC,CASSPGLASVAKNIQYF,TRBD2,TRBJ2-4,TRBV7-9,few
TGTGCCAGCAGCCAAGATGAGGTTATTGCGGGTCCCTACGAGCAGTACTTC,CASSQDEVIAGPYEQYF,.,TRBJ2-7,TRBV4-2,.
TGTGCCAGCAGTGCACCAAAGCGGGAGTATCGCACAGATACGCAGTATTTT,CASSAPKREYRTDTQYF,TRBD2,TRBJ2-3,TRBV28,.
TGTGCCAGCAGTTTATTGGGCTCTGGGGCCAACGTCCTGACTTTC,CASSLLGSGANVLTF,.,TRBJ2-6,TRBV27,.
TGTGCCTGGGGAGGGTACAAGGTGCAGGGGAGACGGTCCGGGGAGCTGTTTTTT,CAWGGYKVQGRRSGELFF,.,TRBJ2-2,TRBV30,.